The 9 T cell receptor beta chains presented below share a single source sample, sequenced in a study of regulatory T cells in long-lasting Graves disease. TCR beta libraries were built with iRepertoire HTBI primers and Arm-PCR of CDR3 regions. MiXCR was run by TCRdb on the multiplex PCR reads, yielding one entry per CDR3 protein. The sample holds roughly 220,000 distinct CDR3 sequences, about 17% seen once. Indicated time point: newly diagnosed GD, antithyroid drugs for less than 3 months. Isolated PBMC RNA provided the starting material for the TCR library. Source: peripheral blood mononuclear cells (PBMCs), taken at new diagnosis, from a patient treated with antithyroid drugs. All receptors come from a female donor with Graves disease.

This clonotype was detected many times. The rearrangement links TRBV6-5 to TRBJ1-2; D is unresolved. The CDR3 length is 17 residues. Looked up from germline, CDR1 is MNHEY and CDR2 is SVGAGI. Trimming pared 4 bases from V and 3 bases from J, leaving 21 bases between. The CDR3 DNA reads as TGTGCCAGCAGTTCAAGCGCCCTCACTTCGCAGGACTATGGCTACACCTTC. Amino acids: CASSSSALTSQDYGYTF.

Points on this clonotype: It differs at one base from a far larger clone, so likely a read error. The chain's CDR3 is CATSDISGKYNEQYF. The CDR3 DNA sequence: TGTGCCACCAGTGATATAAGCGGAAAATACAATGAGCAGTACTTC. The chain is built from TRBV24-1 and TRBJ2-5, with a tentative D call TRBD2 (5 bases). The CDR3 contains 15 residues. Trimming took off 3 bases at V and 11 bases at J, with 21 bases between the two ends. Germline assignment: CDR1 KGHDR and CDR2 SFDVKD.

This clonotype showed up many times. The chain recombines TRBV19 with TRBJ1-2; no reliable D call. CDR3 length equals 12 residues. The V end lost 4 bases, the J end lost 3 bases, and 6 bases lay between the germline ends. CDR1 and CDR2 from the germline V gene are LNHDA and SQIVND (reference sequence). DNA for the CDR3: TGTGCCAGTAGTACCCGGTACTATGGCTACACCTTC. Its translation: CASSTRYYGYTF.

There are many counts of this clonotype. The genes are TRBV6-1 and TRBJ1-5; 7 bases fit TRBD1. The CDR3 is 14 residues long. J was trimmed by 6 bases and V by 5 bases; bases with no gene match: 7. Germline loops: CDR1 MNHNS, CDR2 SASEGT. The CDR3 region is CASSHGQESQPQHF. The CDR3 DNA reads TGTGCCAGCAGTCATGGACAGGAATCTCAGCCCCAGCATTTT.

In regard to this clonotype: A far larger clone is only one base removed, so a read error is likely. V is TRBV11-3 and J is TRBJ1-3; D possibly corresponds to TRBD1 (6 bases). Between the trimmed V and J ends, which lost 4 bases and 10 bases, there was a span of 11 bases. This CDR3 is 12 amino acids long. From germline, CDR1 is SGHNT and CDR2 YENEEA. The CDR3, as DNA: TGTGCCAGCAGCTCGGAAGGGGGAACCATATATTTT. This translates into CASSSEGGTIYF. Full variable domain (remainder filled in from reference TRBV11-3 and TRBJ1-3): EAGVVQSPRYKIIEKKQPVAFWCNPISGHNTLYWYLQNLGQGPELLIRYENEEAVDDSQLPKDRFSAERLKGVDSTLKIQPAELGDSAVYLCASSSEGGTIYFGEGSWLTVV.

This clonotype has ten or more counts. The CDR3 region is CSVERETQYF. The DNA for the CDR3 is TGCAGCGTTGAAAGGGAGACCCAGTACTTC. The chain employs TRBV29-1 and TRBJ2-5; D gene unclear. Trimming stripped 2 bases from V and 5 bases from J, with 3 bases between. Germline values: CDR1 SQVTM, CDR2 ANQGSEA. The CDR3 is made up of 10 amino acids. Together with reference TRBV29-1 and TRBJ2-5, the CDR3 gives the full variable domain: SAVISQKPSRDICQRGTSLTIQCQVDSQVTMMFWYRQQPGQSLTLIATANQGSEATYESGFVIDKFPISRPNLTFSTLTVSNMSPEDSSIYLCSVERETQYFGPGTRLLVL.

This clonotype was recorded only once. The CDR3 protein is CASSYGGWTEAFF. The CDR3 bases are TGTGCCAGCAGTTACGGTGGTTGGACAGAAGCTTTCTTT. The chain carries TRBV6-9 and TRBJ1-1, with a possible D match to TRBD1 (5 bases). Germline V CDR1 and CDR2: MNHGY, SVAAGI. The germline V and J ends were trimmed by 3 bases and 8 bases, with 13 bases remaining between them. The CDR3 length is 13 residues.

This clonotype was seen many times. The rearrangement uses TRBV3-1 and TRBJ2-7; maybe TRBD1 (5 bases). Germline CDR1 is LGHDT and CDR2 is YNNKEL (reference sequence). This CDR3 spans 13 amino acids. With 1 base removed from V and 4 bases from J, the gap between germline ends came to 8 bases. Written as DNA, the CDR3 is TGTGCCAGCAGCCAAGGCCAGGGTTACGAGCAGTACTTC. This codes for CASSQGQGYEQYF.

This clonotype was counted a few times. The V and J genes are TRBV7-9 and TRBJ2-5; 7 bases line up with TRBD1. The CDR3 is 13 residues long. Trimming removed 7 bases from V and 4 bases from J; junction bases left unmatched: 6. The germline V gene has CDR1 SEHNR and CDR2 FQNEAQ (reference sequence). The CDR3 reads CASTETGVETQYF. DNA for the CDR3: TGTGCCAGCACTGAAACAGGGGTAGAGACCCAGTACTTC.